What follows are 2 T cell receptor beta chains derived from one specimen sequenced in a study of tumor-infiltrating lymphocytes in primary liver carcinoma (TCRdb year 2017). Data came from an Illumina HiSeq 2500. A constant-region primer and ProtoScript II reverse transcriptase were used to reverse-transcribe TCRbeta-specific cDNA from approximately 450 ng total RNA. Three nested multiplex PCR rounds, following a slightly modified ARM-PCR procedure, were used to build the TCRbeta libraries. The first two PCR rounds used multiplex TRBV1-TRBV30 forward primers with a Cbeta reverse primer, each for 10 cycles. Starting from the raw public reads, TCRdb applied fastp trimming at Q25, assembled clones with MiXCR and retained in-frame beta chains. CDR3 protein duplicates are merged, each entry listing the most common genes and DNA. For this sample there are 150,000 to 200,000 distinct CDR3 sequences; over 45% appear just once. In total, the top ten clones hold less than 75% of the sample.

TRIzol reagent was used to extract blood RNA from unsorted whole blood, while the DNeasy Blood & Tissue kit provided the germline DNA. Sequencing was performed on peripheral blood. The receptors shown here come from a middle-aged man with primary liver carcinoma and hepatitis B virus infection.

The rearrangement joins TRBV12-3 or TRBV12-4 to TRBJ2-5; 8 nucleotides line up with TRBD1. This CDR3 is 14 amino acids long. V lost 4 bases, J lost 3 bases, and 4 bases stayed unmatched. CDR3: CASSSRGLEETQYF. CDR3 nucleotide sequence: TGTGCCAGCAGTTCCAGGGGGCTTGAAGAGACCCAGTACTTC.

Concerning this clonotype: Just one base apart from a much larger clone, this may be a read error. The genes are TRBV4-1 and TRBJ2-1; 10 positions agree with TRBD2. The CDR3 contains 15 residues. Trimming removed 7 bases from V and 7 bases from J; junction bases left unmatched: 10. The germline CDR1 and CDR2 sequences are MGHRA and YSYEKL. In DNA, the CDR3 is TGCGCCAGCAACTTTCGGGCACTAGCGGGGAATGAGCAGTTCTTC. Encoded protein: CASNFRALAGNEQFF.